This T cell receptor (beta chain) was sequenced during a study of spatial heterogeneity in lung cancer. In the study overall: The donors were about 72 patients with non-small cell lung cancer that was early-stage and untreated. Points from the study as a whole: Resection saw ubiquitous expanded tumor TCRs appear in blood more than follow-up did.

Specified time point: blood at routine non-recurrence follow-up after resection. Sequencing covered unsorted whole RNA taken from tumor, nontumor lung or frozen PBMC. TCR cDNA molecules each had a unique molecular identifier. TCRdb re-derived calls from the 5' RACE reads in MiXCR, one entry per CDR3 protein. The sample has about 43,000 distinct CDR3 sequences; 22% are singletons. In germline, CDR1 is MNHNS, CDR2 SASEGT. Trimming cost V 0 bases and J 0 bases, with 10 bases left between them. This CDR3 is 16 amino acids long. The table lists this clonotype with many counts. No antigen is known for it. The clonotype comes from a female donor with early-stage non-small cell lung cancer. The material was PBMCs, obtained at follow-up. The chain has TRBV6-1 and TRBJ2-3; D is perhaps TRBD2 (6 bases). CDR3 DNA sequence: TGTGCCAGCAGTGAAGCAGGCGGGACTAGCACAGATACGCAGTATTTT. It specifies CASSEAGGTSTDTQYF.